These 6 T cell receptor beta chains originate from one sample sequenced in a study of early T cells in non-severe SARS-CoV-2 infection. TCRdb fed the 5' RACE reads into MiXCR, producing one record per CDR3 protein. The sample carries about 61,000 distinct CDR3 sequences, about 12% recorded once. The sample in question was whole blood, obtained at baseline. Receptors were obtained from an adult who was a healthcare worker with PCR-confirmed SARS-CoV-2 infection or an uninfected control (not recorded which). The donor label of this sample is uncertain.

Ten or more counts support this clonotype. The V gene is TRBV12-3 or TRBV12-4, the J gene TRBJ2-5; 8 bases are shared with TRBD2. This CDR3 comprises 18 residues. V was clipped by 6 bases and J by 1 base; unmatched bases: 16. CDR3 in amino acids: CASSPEAWTGGRQETQYF. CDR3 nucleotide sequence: TGTGCCAGCAGCCCCGAGGCCTGGACGGGGGGGCGCCAAGAGACCCAGTACTTC.

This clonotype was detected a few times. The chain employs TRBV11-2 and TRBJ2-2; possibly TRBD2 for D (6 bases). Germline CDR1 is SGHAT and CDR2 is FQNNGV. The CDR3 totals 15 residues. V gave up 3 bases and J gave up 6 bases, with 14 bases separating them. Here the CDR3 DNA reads TGTGCCAGCAGCTTCTTTAGACTAGGGGCCGGGGAGCTGTTTTTT. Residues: CASSFFRLGAGELFF.

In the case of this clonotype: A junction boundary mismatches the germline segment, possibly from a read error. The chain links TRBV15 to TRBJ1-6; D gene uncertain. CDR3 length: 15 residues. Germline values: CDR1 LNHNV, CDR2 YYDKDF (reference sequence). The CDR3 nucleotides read TGTGTCACCAGCAGAGATCCTGGTGGGGATTCACCCCTCCACTTT. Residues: CVTSRDPGGDSPLHF.

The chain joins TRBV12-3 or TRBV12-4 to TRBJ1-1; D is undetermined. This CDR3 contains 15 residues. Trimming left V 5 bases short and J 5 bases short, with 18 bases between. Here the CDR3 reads CASSPGPLGGTEAFF. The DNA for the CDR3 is TGTGCCAGCAGTCCCGGGCCCTTGGGAGGTACTGAAGCTTTCTTT.

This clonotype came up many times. The DNA of the CDR3 is TGTGCCAGCAGTGATGGGAGTATCTCCTATAATTCACCCCTCCACTTT. Amino acids: CASSDGSISYNSPLHF. The chain combines TRBV2 with TRBJ1-6, with D unresolved. V shed 3 bases and J shed 0 bases, with 9 bases lying between them. The CDR3 totals 16 residues. Germline CDR1 and CDR2: SNHLY and FYNNEI.

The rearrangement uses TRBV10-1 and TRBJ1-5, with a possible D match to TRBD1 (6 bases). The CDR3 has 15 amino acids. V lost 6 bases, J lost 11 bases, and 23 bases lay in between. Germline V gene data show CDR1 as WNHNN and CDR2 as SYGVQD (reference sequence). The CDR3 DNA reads TGCGCCAGCAGGGTAAGGACAGCGTTTGGGTTTACCCAGCATTTT. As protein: CASRVRTAFGFTQHF.